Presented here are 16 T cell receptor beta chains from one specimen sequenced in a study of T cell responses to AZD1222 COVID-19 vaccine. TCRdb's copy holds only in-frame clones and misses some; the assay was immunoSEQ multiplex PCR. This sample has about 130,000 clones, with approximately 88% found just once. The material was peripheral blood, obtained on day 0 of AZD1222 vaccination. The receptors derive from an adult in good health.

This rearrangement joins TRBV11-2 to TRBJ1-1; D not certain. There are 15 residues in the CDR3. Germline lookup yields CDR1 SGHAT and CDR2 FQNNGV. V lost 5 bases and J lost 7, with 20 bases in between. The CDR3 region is CASSTSREHPYEAFF. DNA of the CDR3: TGTGCCAGCAGCACCAGCCGCGAGCACCCGTATGAAGCTTTCTTT.

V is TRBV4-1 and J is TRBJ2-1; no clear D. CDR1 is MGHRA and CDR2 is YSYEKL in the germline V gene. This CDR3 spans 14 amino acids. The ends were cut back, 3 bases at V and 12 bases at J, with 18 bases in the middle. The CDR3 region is CASSQMTRRIGQFF. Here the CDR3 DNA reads TGCGCCAGCAGCCAGATGACACGGCGAATCGGGCAGTTCTTC.

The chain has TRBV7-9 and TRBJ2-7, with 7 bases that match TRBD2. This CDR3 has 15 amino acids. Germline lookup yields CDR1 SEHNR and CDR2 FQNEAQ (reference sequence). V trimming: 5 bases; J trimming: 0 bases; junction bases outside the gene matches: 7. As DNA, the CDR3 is TGTGCCAGCAGCGATCCGGGACTAAACTCCTACGAGCAGTACTTC. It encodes CASSDPGLNSYEQYF.

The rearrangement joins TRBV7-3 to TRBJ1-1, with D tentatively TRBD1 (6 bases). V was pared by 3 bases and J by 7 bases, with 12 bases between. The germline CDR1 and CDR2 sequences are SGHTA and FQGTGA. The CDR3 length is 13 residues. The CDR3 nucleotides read TGTGCCAGCAGCTTGGACAGACCCCATGAAGCTTTCTTT. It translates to CASSLDRPHEAFF.

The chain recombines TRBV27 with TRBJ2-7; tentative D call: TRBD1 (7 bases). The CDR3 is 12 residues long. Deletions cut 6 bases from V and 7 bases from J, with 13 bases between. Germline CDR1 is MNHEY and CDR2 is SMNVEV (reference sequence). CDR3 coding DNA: TGTGCCAGCAGCCCCCAGGGGGGTGAGCAGTACTTC. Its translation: CASSPQGGEQYF.

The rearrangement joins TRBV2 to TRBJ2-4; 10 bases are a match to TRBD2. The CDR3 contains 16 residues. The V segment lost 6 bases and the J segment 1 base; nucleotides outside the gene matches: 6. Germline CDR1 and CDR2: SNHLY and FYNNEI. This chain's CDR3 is CASRAGLARAKNIQYF. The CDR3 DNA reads TGTGCCAGCAGAGCGGGACTAGCGAGGGCCAAAAACATTCAGTACTTC.

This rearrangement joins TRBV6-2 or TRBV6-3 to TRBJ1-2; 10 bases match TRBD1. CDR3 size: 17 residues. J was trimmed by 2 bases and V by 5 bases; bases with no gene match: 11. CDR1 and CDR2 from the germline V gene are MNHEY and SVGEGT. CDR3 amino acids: CASSVRDRGRKNYGYTF. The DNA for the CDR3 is TGTGCCAGCAGTGTCCGGGACAGGGGCCGCAAAAACTATGGCTACACCTTC.

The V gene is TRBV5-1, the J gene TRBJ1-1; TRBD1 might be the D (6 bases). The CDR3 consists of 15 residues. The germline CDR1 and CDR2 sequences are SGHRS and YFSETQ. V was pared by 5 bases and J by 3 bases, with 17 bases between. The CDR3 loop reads CASRGEVHRDTEAFF. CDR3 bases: TGCGCCAGCAGGGGTGAAGTTCACAGGGACACTGAAGCTTTCTTT.

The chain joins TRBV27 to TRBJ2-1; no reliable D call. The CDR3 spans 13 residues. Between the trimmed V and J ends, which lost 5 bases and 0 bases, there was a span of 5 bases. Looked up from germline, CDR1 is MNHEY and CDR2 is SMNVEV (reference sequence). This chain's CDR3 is CASSASSYNEQFF. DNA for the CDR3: TGTGCCAGCAGTGCGAGCTCCTACAATGAGCAGTTCTTC.

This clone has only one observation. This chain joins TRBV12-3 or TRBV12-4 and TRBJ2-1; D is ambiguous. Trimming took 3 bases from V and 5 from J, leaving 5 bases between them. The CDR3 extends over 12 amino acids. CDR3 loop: CASSLVDNEQFF. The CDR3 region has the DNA TGTGCCAGCAGTTTGGTTGACAATGAGCAGTTCTTC.

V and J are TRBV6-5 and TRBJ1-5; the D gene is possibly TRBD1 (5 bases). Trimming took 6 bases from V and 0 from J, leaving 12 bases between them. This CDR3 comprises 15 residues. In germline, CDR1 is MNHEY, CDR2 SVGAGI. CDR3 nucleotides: TGTGCCAGCAGACCGACAGCTTATAGCAATCAGCCCCAGCATTTT. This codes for CASRPTAYSNQPQHF.

CDR3 in DNA: TGTGCCTTTAGGACTGTGAGCTCCTATAATTCACCCCTCCACTTT. Encoded protein: CAFRTVSSYNSPLHF. The V and J genes are TRBV30 and TRBJ1-6; D is undetermined. The CDR3 is 15 residues long. CDR1 and CDR2 (germline): GTSNPN, SVGIG (reference sequence). Trimming pared 7 bases from V and 0 bases from J, leaving 13 bases between. Based on the CDR3 plus reference TRBV30 and TRBJ1-6, the full variable domain is SQTIHQWPATLVQPVGSPLSLECTVEGTSNPNLYWYRQAAGRGLQLLFYSVGIGQISSEVPQNLSASRPQDRQFILSSKKLLLSDSGFYLCAFRTVSSYNSPLHFGNGTRLTVT.

The CDR3 DNA sequence: TGTGCCAGCAGCTTCGGCAGGGGTAACACCGGGGAGCTGTTTTTT. It translates to CASSFGRGNTGELFF. The chain couples TRBV7-2 to TRBJ2-2, with D tentatively TRBD1 (6 bases). Germline V gene data show CDR1 as SGHTA and CDR2 as FQGNSA. Trimming cost V 3 bases and J 2 bases, with 10 bases left between them. CDR3 size: 15 residues. Based on the CDR3 plus reference TRBV7-2 and TRBJ2-2, the full variable domain is GAGVSQSPSNKVTEKGKDVELRCDPISGHTALYWYRQSLGQGLEFLIYFQGNSAPDKSGLPSDRFSAERTGGSVSTLTIQRTQQEDSAVYLCASSFGRGNTGELFFGEGSRLTVL.

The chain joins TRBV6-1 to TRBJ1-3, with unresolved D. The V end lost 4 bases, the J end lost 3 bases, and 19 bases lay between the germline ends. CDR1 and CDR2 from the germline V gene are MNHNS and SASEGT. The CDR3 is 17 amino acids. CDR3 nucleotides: TGTGCCAGCAGTGCAAGCCCCGGACTGACGTATGGAAACACCATATATTTT. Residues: CASSASPGLTYGNTIYF.

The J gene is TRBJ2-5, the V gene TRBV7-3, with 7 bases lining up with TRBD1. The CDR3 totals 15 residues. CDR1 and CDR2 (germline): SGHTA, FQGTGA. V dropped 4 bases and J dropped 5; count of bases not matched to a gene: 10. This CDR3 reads CASSSRAGGGETQYF. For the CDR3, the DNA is TGTGCCAGCAGCTCCCGGGCAGGGGGTGGGGAGACCCAGTACTTC.

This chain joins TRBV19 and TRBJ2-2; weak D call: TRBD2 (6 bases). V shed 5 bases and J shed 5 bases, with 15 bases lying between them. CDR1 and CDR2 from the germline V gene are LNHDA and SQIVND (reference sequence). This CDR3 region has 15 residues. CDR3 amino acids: CASSLRWGVTGELFF. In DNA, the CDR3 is TGTGCCAGTAGTCTTCGATGGGGGGTTACCGGGGAGCTGTTTTTT.